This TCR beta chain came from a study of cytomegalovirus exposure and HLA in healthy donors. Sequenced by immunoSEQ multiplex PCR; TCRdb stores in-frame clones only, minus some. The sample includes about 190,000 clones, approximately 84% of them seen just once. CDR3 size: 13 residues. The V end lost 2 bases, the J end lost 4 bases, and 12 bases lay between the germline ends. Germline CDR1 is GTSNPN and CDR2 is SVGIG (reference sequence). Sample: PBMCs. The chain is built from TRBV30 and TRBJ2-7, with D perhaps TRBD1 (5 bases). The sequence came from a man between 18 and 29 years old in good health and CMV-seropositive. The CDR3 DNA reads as TGTGCCTGGAGTCTAAAGGGGCTGTACGAGCAGTACTTC. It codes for CAWSLKGLYEQYF.